Given below is one T cell receptor (beta chain) in context. Its antigen is unknown. This record belongs to a study of response to subunit inactivated influenza vaccine. Trimming removed 3 bases at V and 5 bases at J, with 20 bases between. The CDR3 has 15 residues. Germline V CDR1 and CDR2: DFQATT, SNEGSKA (reference sequence). Overall study results and limits: Authors suggested each seasonal flu vaccination may recruit only limited numbers of new T cells.

A single record per CDR3 protein comes from TCRdb applying MiXCR to the RT-PCR reads. This sample has more than 450,000 distinct CDR3 sequences, with roughly 8.2% found just once. This receptor was obtained from a man in his fifties or sixties who received an inactivated influenza vaccine. The sample here was PBMCs from blood, taken less than 30 months after vaccination. The chain links TRBV20-1 to TRBJ2-7; D possibly uses TRBD1 or TRBD2 (5 bases each). The CDR3 here is CSARSPGRAIDEQYF. In nucleotides, the CDR3 is TGCAGTGCTAGGTCCCCGGGACGGGCTATTGACGAGCAGTACTTC.